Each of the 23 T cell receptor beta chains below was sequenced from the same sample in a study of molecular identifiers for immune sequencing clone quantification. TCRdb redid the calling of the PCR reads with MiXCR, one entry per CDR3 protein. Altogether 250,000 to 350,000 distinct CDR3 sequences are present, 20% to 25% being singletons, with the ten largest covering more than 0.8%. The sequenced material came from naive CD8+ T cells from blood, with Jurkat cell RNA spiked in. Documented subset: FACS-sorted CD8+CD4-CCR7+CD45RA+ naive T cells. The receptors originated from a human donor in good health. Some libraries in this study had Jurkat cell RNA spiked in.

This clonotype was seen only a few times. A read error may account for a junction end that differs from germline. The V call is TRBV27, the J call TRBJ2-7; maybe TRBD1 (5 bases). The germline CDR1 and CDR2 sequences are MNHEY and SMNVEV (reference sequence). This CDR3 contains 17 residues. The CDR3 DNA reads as TGTGCCAGCAGTTTAAGTGGTATAGGGGCGCTCTCCTGCGAGCAGTACTTC. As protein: CASSLSGIGALSCEQYF.

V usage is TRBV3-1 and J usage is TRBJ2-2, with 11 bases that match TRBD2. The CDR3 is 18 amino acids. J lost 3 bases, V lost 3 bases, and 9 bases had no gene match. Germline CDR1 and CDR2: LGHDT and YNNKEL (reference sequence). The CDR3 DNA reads TGTGCCAGCAGCCATAGGCCTAGCGGGAGGCCCTACACCGGGGAGCTGTTTTTT. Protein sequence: CASSHRPSGRPYTGELFF.

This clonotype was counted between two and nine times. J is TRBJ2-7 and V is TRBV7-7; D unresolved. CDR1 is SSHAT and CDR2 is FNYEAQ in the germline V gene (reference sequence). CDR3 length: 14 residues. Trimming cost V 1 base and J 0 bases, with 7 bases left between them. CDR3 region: CASSLGEDSYEQYF. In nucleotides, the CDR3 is TGTGCCAGCAGCTTAGGTGAGGACTCCTACGAGCAGTACTTC.

CDR3 bases: TGTGCCAGCAGCCCTTCAGTCCCCGCTAATCAGCCCCAGCATTTT. Protein product: CASSPSVPANQPQHF. The genes are TRBV12-3 or TRBV12-4 and TRBJ1-5, with no clear D. Trimming left V 6 bases short and J 4 bases short, with 16 bases between. The CDR3 loop spans 15 amino acids.

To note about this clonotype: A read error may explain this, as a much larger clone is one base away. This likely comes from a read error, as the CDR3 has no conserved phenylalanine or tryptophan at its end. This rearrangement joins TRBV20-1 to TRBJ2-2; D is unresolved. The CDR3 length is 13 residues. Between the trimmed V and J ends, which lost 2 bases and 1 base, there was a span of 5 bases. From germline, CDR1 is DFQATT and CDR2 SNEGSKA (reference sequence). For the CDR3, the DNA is TGCAGTGCTAGACACCTGAACACCGGGGAGCTGTTTATT. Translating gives CSARHLNTGELFI.

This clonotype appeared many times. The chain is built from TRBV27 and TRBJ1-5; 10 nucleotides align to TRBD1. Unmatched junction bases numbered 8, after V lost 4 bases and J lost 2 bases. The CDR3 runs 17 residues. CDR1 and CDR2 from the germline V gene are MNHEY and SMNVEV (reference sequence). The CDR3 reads CASSSQGTGVRNQPQHF. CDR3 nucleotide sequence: TGTGCCAGCAGTTCCCAGGGGACAGGGGTTCGCAATCAGCCCCAGCATTTT.

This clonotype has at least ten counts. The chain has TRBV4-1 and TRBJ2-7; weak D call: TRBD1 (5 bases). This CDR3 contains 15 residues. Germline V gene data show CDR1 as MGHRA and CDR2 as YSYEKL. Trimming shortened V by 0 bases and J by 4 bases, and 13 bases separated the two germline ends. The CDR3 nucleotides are TGCGCCAGCAGCCAAGAGTCGCCAGGGCCTTACGAGCAGTACTTC. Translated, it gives CASSQESPGPYEQYF.

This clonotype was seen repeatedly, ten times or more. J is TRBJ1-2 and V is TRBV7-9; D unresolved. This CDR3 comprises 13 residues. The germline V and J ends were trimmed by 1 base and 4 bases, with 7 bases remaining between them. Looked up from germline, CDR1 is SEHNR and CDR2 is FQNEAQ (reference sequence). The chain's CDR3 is CASSLVGGYGYTF. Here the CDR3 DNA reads TGTGCCAGCAGCTTAGTCGGTGGCTATGGCTACACCTTC.

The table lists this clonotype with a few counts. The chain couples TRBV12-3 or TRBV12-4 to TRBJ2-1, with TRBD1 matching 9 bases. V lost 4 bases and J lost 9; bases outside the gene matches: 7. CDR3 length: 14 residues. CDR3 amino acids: CASSSPGQGVEQFF. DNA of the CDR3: TGTGCCAGCAGTTCTCCGGGACAGGGCGTTGAGCAGTTCTTC.

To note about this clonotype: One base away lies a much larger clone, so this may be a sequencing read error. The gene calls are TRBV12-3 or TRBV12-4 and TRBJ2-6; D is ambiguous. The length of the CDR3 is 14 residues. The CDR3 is CASSFSSGVNVLTF. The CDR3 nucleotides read TGTGCCAGCAGTTTCAGCTCTGGGGTCAACGTCCTGACTTTC.

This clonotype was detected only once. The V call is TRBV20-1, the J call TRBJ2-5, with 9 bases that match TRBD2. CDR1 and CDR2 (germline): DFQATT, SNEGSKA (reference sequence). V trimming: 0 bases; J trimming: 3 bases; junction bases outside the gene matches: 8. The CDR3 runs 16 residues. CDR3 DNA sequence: TGCAGTGCTAGAGATCAAGCGGGGGGACCCAAAGAGACCCAGTACTTC. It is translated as CSARDQAGGPKETQYF.

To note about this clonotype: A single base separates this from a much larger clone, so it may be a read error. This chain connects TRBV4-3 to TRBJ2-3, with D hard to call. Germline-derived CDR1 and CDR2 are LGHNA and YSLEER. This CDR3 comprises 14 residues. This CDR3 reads CACSQASSTDTQYF. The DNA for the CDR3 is TGCGCCTGCAGCCAGGCGAGCAGCACAGATACGCAGTATTTT.

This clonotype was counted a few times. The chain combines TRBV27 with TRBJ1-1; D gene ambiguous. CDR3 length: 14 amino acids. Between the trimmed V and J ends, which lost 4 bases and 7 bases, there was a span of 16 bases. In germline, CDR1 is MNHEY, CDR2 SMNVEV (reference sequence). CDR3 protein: CASSSGSVNGEAFF. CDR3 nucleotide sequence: TGTGCCAGCAGTTCCGGGTCAGTCAACGGTGAAGCTTTCTTT.

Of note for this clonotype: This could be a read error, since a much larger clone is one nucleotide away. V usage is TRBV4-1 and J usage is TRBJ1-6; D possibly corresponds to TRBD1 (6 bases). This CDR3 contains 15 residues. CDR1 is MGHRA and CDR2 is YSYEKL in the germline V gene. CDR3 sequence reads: CASSHNGGASSLLHF. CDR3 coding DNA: TGCGCCAGCAGCCACAACGGGGGGGCCTCTTCACTCCTCCACTTT.

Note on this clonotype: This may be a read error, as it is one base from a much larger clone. The CDR3 region has the DNA TGTGCCAGCAGTTACTGGGAGAATGAGCAGCTCTTC. It is translated as CASSYWENEQLF. V gene TRBV6-2 or TRBV6-3 combines with J gene TRBJ2-1; tentative D call: TRBD2 (5 bases). This CDR3 region has 12 residues. Germline V gives CDR1 MNHEY, CDR2 SVGEGT.

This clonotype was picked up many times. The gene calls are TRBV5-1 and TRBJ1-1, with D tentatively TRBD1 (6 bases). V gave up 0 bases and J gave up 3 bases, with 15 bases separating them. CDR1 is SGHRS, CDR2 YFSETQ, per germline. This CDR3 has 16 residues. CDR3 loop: CASSLAGGAYYTEAFF. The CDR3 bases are TGCGCCAGCAGCTTGGCCGGGGGGGCATATTACACTGAAGCTTTCTTT.

The CDR3 here is CASSGGGDEQFF. The DNA of the CDR3 is TGTGCCAGCAGCGGGGGTGGTGATGAGCAGTTCTTC. The chain is built from TRBV9 and TRBJ2-1; D gene unclear. The CDR3 loop spans 12 amino acids. Germline CDR1 reads SGDLS; CDR2 reads YYNGEE. V was trimmed by 3 bases and J by 8 bases, leaving 9 bases between them.

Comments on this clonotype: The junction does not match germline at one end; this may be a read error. As DNA, the CDR3 is TGTGCCAGCAGCTTAGAGGGGTCTGAGGCCAACGTCCTGACTTTC. Translated: CASSLEGSEANVLTF. V usage is TRBV7-9 and J usage is TRBJ2-6; TRBD1 might be the D (5 bases). Germline CDR1 reads SEHNR; CDR2 reads FQNEAQ (reference sequence). This CDR3 is built from 15 residues.

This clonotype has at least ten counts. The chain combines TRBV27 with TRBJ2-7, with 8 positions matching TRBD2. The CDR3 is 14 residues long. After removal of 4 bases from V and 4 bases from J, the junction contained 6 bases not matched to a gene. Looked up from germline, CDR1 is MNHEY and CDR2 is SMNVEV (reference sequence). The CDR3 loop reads CASSSLAGHYEQYF. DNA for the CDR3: TGTGCCAGCAGTTCCTTAGCGGGGCATTACGAGCAGTACTTC.

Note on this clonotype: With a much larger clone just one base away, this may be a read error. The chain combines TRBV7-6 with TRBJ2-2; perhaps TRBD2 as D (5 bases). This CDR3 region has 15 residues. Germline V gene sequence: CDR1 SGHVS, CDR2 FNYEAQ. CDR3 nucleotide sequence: TGTGCCAGCAGCTTAGTTGGTCTAGTTCCCGGGGAGCCGTTTTTT. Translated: CASSLVGLVPGEPFF.

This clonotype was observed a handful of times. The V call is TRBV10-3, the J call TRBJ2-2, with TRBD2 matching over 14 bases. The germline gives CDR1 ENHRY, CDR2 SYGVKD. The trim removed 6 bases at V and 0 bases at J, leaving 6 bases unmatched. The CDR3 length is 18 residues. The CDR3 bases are TGTGCCATCAGCGGAGGACTAGCGGGGGGCTCGAACACCGGGGAGCTGTTTTTT. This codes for CAISGGLAGGSNTGELFF.

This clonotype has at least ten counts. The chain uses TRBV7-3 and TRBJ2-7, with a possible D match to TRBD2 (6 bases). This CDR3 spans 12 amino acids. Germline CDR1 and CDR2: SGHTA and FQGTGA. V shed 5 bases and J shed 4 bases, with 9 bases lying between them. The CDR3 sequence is CASSDGGYEQYF. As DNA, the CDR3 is TGTGCCAGCAGCGATGGAGGGTACGAGCAGTACTTC. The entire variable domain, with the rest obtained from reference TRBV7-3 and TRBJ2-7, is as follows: GAGVSQTPSNKVTEKGKYVELRCDPISGHTALYWYRQSLGQGPEFLIYFQGTGAADDSGLPNDRFFAVRPEGSVSTLKIQRTERGDSAVYLCASSDGGYEQYFGPGTRLTVT.

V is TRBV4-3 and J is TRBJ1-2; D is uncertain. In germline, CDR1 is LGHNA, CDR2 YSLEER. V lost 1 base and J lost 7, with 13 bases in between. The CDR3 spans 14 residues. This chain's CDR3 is CASSQVFGMSGYTF. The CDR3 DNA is TGCGCCAGCAGCCAAGTCTTTGGGATGTCTGGCTACACCTTC.